The rows below give T cell receptor beta chains drawn from one sample of a study of identical twins. One entry per CDR3 protein, called by TCRdb with MiXCR from the 5' RACE reads. The sample records roughly 710,000 distinct CDR3 sequences, roughly 6.2% being singletons. Sample: naive T cells sorted from blood. These receptors all come from a man aged 18-30 years in good health. CDR3s include the opening cysteine and the closing phenylalanine or tryptophan. The D gene is left open where the match is weak. Clone sizes are given selectively: once, few, many, or a class where the clone is expanded.

d_gene: TRBD2
j_gene: TRBJ2-5
abundance: -
v_gene: TRBV9
CDR3aa: CASSPAGVKETQYF
CDR3nt: TGTGCCAGCAGCCCAGCGGGAGTCAAAGAGACCCAGTACTTC

d_gene: -
j_gene: TRBJ2-5
abundance: -
v_gene: TRBV3-1
CDR3aa: CASSQGWGAIQETQYF
CDR3nt: TGTGCCAGCAGCCAAGGGTGGGGTGCTATACAAGAGACCCAGTACTTC

d_gene: TRBD1
j_gene: TRBJ2-3
abundance: few
v_gene: TRBV6-1
CDR3aa: CASIQDRGRDTQYF
CDR3nt: TGTGCCAGCATTCAGGACAGGGGGCGCGATACGCAGTATTTT

d_gene: -
j_gene: TRBJ2-6
abundance: -
v_gene: TRBV7-6
CDR3aa: CASSFGQAPSGANVLTF
CDR3nt: TGTGCCAGCAGCTTCGGGCAGGCCCCCTCTGGGGCCAACGTCCTGACTTTC

d_gene: TRBD1
j_gene: TRBJ2-6
abundance: -
v_gene: TRBV24-1
CDR3aa: CATSDHPGTGTTGANVLTF
CDR3nt: TGTGCCACCAGCGATCACCCCGGGACAGGGACCACTGGGGCCAACGTCCTGACTTTC

d_gene: TRBD1
j_gene: TRBJ2-7
abundance: few
v_gene: TRBV5-6
CDR3aa: CASSVYYRGLEQYF
CDR3nt: TGTGCCAGCAGCGTTTATTACAGGGGGCTCGAGCAGTACTTC

d_gene: -
j_gene: TRBJ2-4
abundance: few
v_gene: TRBV7-9
CDR3aa: CASSLGAGPSPKNIQYF
CDR3nt: TGTGCCAGCAGCTTAGGTGCGGGCCCGTCCCCGAAAAACATTCAGTACTTC

d_gene: -
j_gene: TRBJ2-2
abundance: few
v_gene: TRBV6-2/TRBV6-3
CDR3aa: CASSYHGELFF
CDR3nt: TGTGCCAGCAGTTATCACGGGGAGCTGTTTTTT

d_gene: -
j_gene: TRBJ2-1
abundance: many
v_gene: TRBV12-3/TRBV12-4
CDR3aa: CASSLAGQKEKFF
CDR3nt: TGTGCCAGCAGTTTAGCGGGACAAAAGGAGAAGTTCTTC

d_gene: TRBD1
j_gene: TRBJ2-5
abundance: many
v_gene: TRBV12-3/TRBV12-4
CDR3aa: CASSHRGTTQETQYF
CDR3nt: TGTGCCAGCAGCCACAGGGGGACAACCCAAGAGACCCAGTACTTC

d_gene: -
j_gene: TRBJ1-5
abundance: many
v_gene: TRBV29-1
CDR3aa: CSVVIDWMSNQPQHF
CDR3nt: TGCAGCGTTGTAATTGACTGGATGAGCAATCAGCCCCAGCATTTT

d_gene: -
j_gene: TRBJ2-1
abundance: many
v_gene: TRBV4-3
CDR3aa: CASSPEAHNEQFF
CDR3nt: TGCGCCAGCAGCCCAGAGGCCCACAATGAGCAGTTCTTC

d_gene: -
j_gene: TRBJ2-3
abundance: many
v_gene: TRBV29-1
CDR3aa: CSVGFRIVPTDTQYF
CDR3nt: TGCAGCGTTGGTTTTCGGATCGTCCCCACAGATACGCAGTATTTT

d_gene: TRBD2
j_gene: TRBJ2-1
abundance: few
v_gene: TRBV7-2
CDR3aa: CASSLLAAGDKQFF
CDR3nt: TGTGCCAGCAGCTTATTAGCAGCGGGAGACAAGCAGTTCTTC

d_gene: -
j_gene: TRBJ2-5
abundance: many
v_gene: TRBV20-1
CDR3aa: CSARDLRKIQETQYF
CDR3nt: TGCAGTGCTAGGGACCTTAGAAAGATCCAAGAGACCCAGTACTTC

d_gene: TRBD1
j_gene: TRBJ2-6
abundance: many
v_gene: TRBV29-1
CDR3aa: CSVGDRGRSGANVLTF
CDR3nt: TGCAGCGTTGGGGACAGGGGGCGCTCTGGGGCCAACGTCCTGACTTTC

d_gene: -
j_gene: TRBJ1-1
abundance: few
v_gene: TRBV5-1
CDR3aa: CASSLAGVKGGGRMNTEAFF
CDR3nt: TGCGCCAGCAGCTTGGCCGGGGTGAAAGGGGGAGGAAGGATGAACACTGAAGCTTTCTTT

d_gene: -
j_gene: TRBJ2-1
abundance: -
v_gene: TRBV6-1
CDR3aa: CASSERTSRRTITGYNEQFF
CDR3nt: TGTGCCAGCAGTGAAAGGACATCGCGTAGGACTATCACCGGATACAATGAGCAGTTCTTC

d_gene: TRBD1
j_gene: TRBJ2-3
abundance: few
v_gene: TRBV3-1
CDR3aa: CASSAPGQGITDTQYF
CDR3nt: TGTGCCAGCAGTGCTCCGGGACAGGGCATTACAGATACGCAGTATTTT

d_gene: -
j_gene: TRBJ2-4
abundance: -
v_gene: TRBV7-6
CDR3aa: CASTYCRDNEKAKNIQYF
CDR3nt: TGTGCCAGCACCTACTGCCGGGACAACGAAAAAGCCAAAAACATTCAGTACTTC

d_gene: -
j_gene: TRBJ2-5
abundance: few
v_gene: TRBV15
CDR3aa: CATSQSGALMETQYF
CDR3nt: TGTGCCACCAGCCAGTCCGGGGCATTAATGGAGACCCAGTACTTC

d_gene: -
j_gene: TRBJ1-4
abundance: many
v_gene: TRBV5-1
CDR3aa: CASSLAAPGELFF
CDR3nt: TGCGCCAGCAGCCTGGCGGCCCCGGGCGAACTGTTTTTT

d_gene: -
j_gene: TRBJ2-7
abundance: many
v_gene: TRBV28
CDR3aa: CASSPRTATAYEQYF
CDR3nt: TGTGCCAGCAGTCCCCGGACAGCGACCGCCTACGAGCAGTACTTC

d_gene: -
j_gene: TRBJ2-1
abundance: -
v_gene: TRBV29-1
CDR3aa: CSVKEGVEFEQFF
CDR3nt: TGCAGCGTTAAAGAGGGAGTAGAATTTGAGCAGTTCTTC

d_gene: -
j_gene: TRBJ1-3
abundance: -
v_gene: TRBV18
CDR3aa: CASSPREASGNTIYF
CDR3nt: TGTGCCAGCTCACCACGGGAAGCCTCTGGAAACACCATATATTTT

d_gene: -
j_gene: TRBJ2-7
abundance: -
v_gene: TRBV7-2
CDR3aa: CASSLTDFYEQYF
CDR3nt: TGTGCCAGCAGCCTCACGGACTTCTACGAGCAGTACTTC

d_gene: TRBD2
j_gene: TRBJ2-1
abundance: many
v_gene: TRBV12-3/TRBV12-4
CDR3aa: CASSPQLASGYNEQFF
CDR3nt: TGTGCCAGCAGTCCGCAGTTGGCTAGCGGGTACAATGAGCAGTTCTTC

d_gene: -
j_gene: TRBJ1-1
abundance: many
v_gene: TRBV18
CDR3aa: CASSPLGAEAFF
CDR3nt: TGTGCCAGCTCACCCCTCGGGGCTGAAGCTTTCTTT

d_gene: -
j_gene: TRBJ1-1
abundance: many
v_gene: TRBV4-3
CDR3aa: CASSRDGGRGDTEAFF
CDR3nt: TGCGCCAGCAGCCGAGACGGGGGGAGGGGCGACACTGAAGCTTTCTTT

d_gene: -
j_gene: TRBJ2-4
abundance: many
v_gene: TRBV12-3/TRBV12-4
CDR3aa: CASSFAAVLAKNIQYF
CDR3nt: TGTGCCAGCAGTTTTGCGGCAGTCCTAGCCAAAAACATTCAGTACTTC

d_gene: -
j_gene: TRBJ2-3
abundance: many
v_gene: TRBV20-1
CDR3aa: CSARDHYREGPDTQYF
CDR3nt: TGCAGTGCTAGAGATCACTACAGGGAGGGTCCAGATACGCAGTATTTT

d_gene: -
j_gene: TRBJ2-6
abundance: many
v_gene: TRBV12-3/TRBV12-4
CDR3aa: CASSISGANVLTF
CDR3nt: TGTGCCAGCAGCATCTCTGGGGCCAACGTCCTGACTTTC

d_gene: -
j_gene: TRBJ1-1
abundance: many
v_gene: TRBV5-1
CDR3aa: CASSLRRRGQGTNTEAFF
CDR3nt: TGCGCCAGCAGCCTACGCCGCCGGGGGCAAGGTACGAACACTGAAGCTTTCTTT

d_gene: -
j_gene: TRBJ2-7
abundance: -
v_gene: TRBV12-3/TRBV12-4
CDR3aa: CASSLVPVAAYEQYF
CDR3nt: TGTGCCAGCAGTTTAGTACCGGTTGCGGCCTACGAGCAGTACTTC

d_gene: -
j_gene: TRBJ1-2
abundance: -
v_gene: TRBV5-1
CDR3aa: CASGNRDYGYTF
CDR3nt: TGCGCCAGCGGCAACAGGGACTATGGCTACACCTTC

d_gene: -
j_gene: TRBJ2-1
abundance: many
v_gene: TRBV29-1
CDR3aa: CSVERLAHTTGEQFF
CDR3nt: TGCAGCGTTGAGCGGCTAGCTCATACAACGGGCGAGCAGTTCTTC

d_gene: TRBD1
j_gene: TRBJ1-1
abundance: many
v_gene: TRBV15
CDR3aa: CATSIPGQGPFF
CDR3nt: TGTGCCACCAGCATTCCGGGACAGGGACCTTTCTTT